These T cell receptor beta chains were read from a single sample in a study of blood T cell repertoires in COVID-19. Assay used: immunoSEQ multiplex PCR; TCRdb lists only in-frame clones, some missing. The data contain more than 300,000 clones, nearly 90% of them singletons. What was sequenced was peripheral blood. These receptors all stem from a woman aged 35 to 49 with COVID-19, enrolled during active disease. Both conserved end residues are part of each CDR3.

j_gene | v_gene | CDR3aa
TRBJ2-7 | TRBV30 | CAWSSQGKQYF
TRBJ1-5 | TRBV12-5 | CASGSGQGAAEGRPQHF
TRBJ2-7 | TRBV30 | CAWSVGRGEYF
TRBJ1-5 | TRBV2 | CASSGQGAGNQPQHF
TRBJ1-5 | TRBV28 | CASSLRQGGNQPQHF
TRBJ1-1 | TRBV7-3 | CASSPQGGDTEAFF
TRBJ2-1 | TRBV6-4 | CASSETQGASNEQFF
TRBJ2-7 | TRBV9 | CASSVGPGTSGREQYF
TRBJ2-6 | TRBV2 | CASSAQGLRSGANVLTF
TRBJ1-1 | TRBV14 | CASSSRDLWAEAFF
TRBJ2-4 | TRBV6-1 | CASSERNRGNIQYF
TRBJ2-7 | TRBV9 | CASSVGSRAYEQYF
TRBJ1-1 | TRBV28 | CASSTLQGRSAEAFF
TRBJ1-6 | TRBV10-2 | CASSEGDSFNSPLHF
TRBJ2-7 | TRBV10-3 | CAISDSRDTYEQYF
TRBJ2-3 | TRBV7-6 | CASSFGGLVTDTQYF
TRBJ1-1 | TRBV27 | CASSPGQGMAEAFF
TRBJ1-5 | TRBV28 | CASSPHTGIQPQHF
TRBJ1-4 | TRBV7-9 | CASSSAQGAGEKLFF
TRBJ1-1 | TRBV19 | CASDRGLNTEAFF
TRBJ2-3 | TRBV6-5 | CASSYSDGGGADTQYF
TRBJ1-2 | TRBV7-9 | CASSQDRTYGYTF
TRBJ2-1 | TRBV7-2 | CASSLDSHNEQFF
TRBJ1-2 | TRBV29-1 | CSVEDLIPTGLYGYTF
TRBJ1-1 | TRBV7-2 | CASSYRGQTEAFF
TRBJ1-2 | TRBV12-3/TRBV12-4 | CASAWETNYGYTF
TRBJ1-2 | TRBV6-1 | CASSEQGAHPYGYTF
TRBJ1-1 | TRBV28 | CASIPMIGGGNTEAFF
TRBJ2-5 | TRBV5-4 | CASSRYQETQYF
TRBJ1-2 | TRBV29-1 | CSVERANYGYTF
TRBJ1-5 | TRBV27 | CASSPDRNQPQHF
TRBJ2-3 | TRBV7-2 | CASSAGGSVDTQYF
TRBJ1-4 | TRBV4-3 | CASSQSGTPGSEKLFF
TRBJ1-1 | TRBV28 | CASSLRGTEAFF
TRBJ1-1 | TRBV19 | CASSSHRLTEAFF
TRBJ2-3 | TRBV28 | CASSLDRGLVTDTQYF
TRBJ1-5 | TRBV7-2 | CASRLEGGQPQHF
TRBJ2-2 | TRBV6-2/TRBV6-3 | CASSNPVSITGELFF
TRBJ1-6 | TRBV28 | CASSLLPGQRGSPLHF
TRBJ2-1 | TRBV7-2 | CASSWVHRINSYNEQFF
TRBJ2-7 | TRBV5-1 | CASSLGGREADEQYF
TRBJ1-2 | TRBV19 | CASSIVMGRAPKGYTF
TRBJ1-2 | TRBV30 | CAWGKTGGAGYTF
TRBJ2-1 | TRBV23-1 | CASSQSAGRGLRYNEQFF
TRBJ2-1 | TRBV20-1 | CSASQGLPYSYNEQFF
TRBJ1-2 | TRBV12-3/TRBV12-4 | CASSSGQGYGYTF
TRBJ1-2 | TRBV12-3/TRBV12-4 | CASSPGVSYGYTF
TRBJ1-5 | TRBV3-1/TRBV3-2 | CASSQGWSGDPTNQPQHF
TRBJ1-1 | TRBV6-5 | CASRTALNTEAFF
TRBJ1-1 | TRBV15 | CATSRPQTGRTEAFF
TRBJ1-1 | TRBV5-4 | CASSLEANTEAFF
TRBJ1-5 | TRBV5-1 | CASSFQAGGEPQHF
TRBJ2-7 | TRBV7-9 | CASSRQQGYEQYF
TRBJ2-5 | TRBV3-1/TRBV3-2 | CASSQIGQGVGTQYF
TRBJ2-1 | TRBV27 | CASRLKDRRDYNEQFF
TRBJ1-1 | TRBV4-3 | CASSQGGPKAFF
TRBJ2-7 | TRBV6-5 | CASSPRQGRYEQYF
TRBJ1-3 | TRBV6-5 | CASSYTQTGGNTIYF
TRBJ2-1 | TRBV5-1 | CASRPSRLADYNEQFF
TRBJ2-2 | TRBV12-5 | CASGLTVPTGELFF